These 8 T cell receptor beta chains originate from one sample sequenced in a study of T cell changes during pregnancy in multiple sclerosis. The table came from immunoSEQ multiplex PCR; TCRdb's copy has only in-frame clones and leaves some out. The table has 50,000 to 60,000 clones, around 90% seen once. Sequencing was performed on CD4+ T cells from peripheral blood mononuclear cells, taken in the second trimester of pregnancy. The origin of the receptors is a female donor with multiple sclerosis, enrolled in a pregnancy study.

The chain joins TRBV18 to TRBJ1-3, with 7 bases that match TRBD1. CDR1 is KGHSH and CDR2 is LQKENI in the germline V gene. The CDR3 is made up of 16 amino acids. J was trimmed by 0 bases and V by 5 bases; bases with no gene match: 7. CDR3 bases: TGTGCCAGCTCAGCCGGGACAGTAAGCTCTGGAAACACCATATATTTT. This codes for CASSAGTVSSGNTIYF.

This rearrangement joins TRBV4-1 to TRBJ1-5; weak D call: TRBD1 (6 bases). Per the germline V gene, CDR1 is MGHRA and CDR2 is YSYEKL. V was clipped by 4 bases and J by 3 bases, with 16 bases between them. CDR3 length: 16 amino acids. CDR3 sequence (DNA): TGCGCCAGCAGCCCCTTATGGACAGAAAACAATCAGCCCCAGCATTTT. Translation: CASSPLWTENNQPQHF.

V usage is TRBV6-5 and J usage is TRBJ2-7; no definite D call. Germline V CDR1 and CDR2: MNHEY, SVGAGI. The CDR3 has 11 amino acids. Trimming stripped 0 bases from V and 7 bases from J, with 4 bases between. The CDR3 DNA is TGTGCCAGCAGTTACTCGAGGGAGCAGTACTTC. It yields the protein CASSYSREQYF.

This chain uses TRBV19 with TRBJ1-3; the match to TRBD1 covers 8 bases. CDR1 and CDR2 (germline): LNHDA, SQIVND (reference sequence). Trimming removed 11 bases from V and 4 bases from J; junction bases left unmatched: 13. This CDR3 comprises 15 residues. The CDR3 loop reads CALDRVGKFGNTIYF. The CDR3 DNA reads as TGTGCCTTGGACAGGGTCGGTAAGTTCGGAAACACCATATATTTT.

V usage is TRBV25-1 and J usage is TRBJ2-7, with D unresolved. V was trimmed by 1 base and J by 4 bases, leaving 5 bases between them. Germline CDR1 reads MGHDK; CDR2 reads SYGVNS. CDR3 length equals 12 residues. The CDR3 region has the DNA TGTGCCAGCAGTGAATTCGAGTACGAGCAGTACTTC. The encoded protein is CASSEFEYEQYF.

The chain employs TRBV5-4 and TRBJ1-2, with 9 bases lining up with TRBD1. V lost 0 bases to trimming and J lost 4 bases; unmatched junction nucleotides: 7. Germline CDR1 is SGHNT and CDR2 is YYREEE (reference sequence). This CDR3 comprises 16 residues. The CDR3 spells CASSLGGTGRSYGYTF. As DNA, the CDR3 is TGTGCCAGCAGCTTGGGTGGGACAGGGAGGTCCTATGGCTACACCTTC.

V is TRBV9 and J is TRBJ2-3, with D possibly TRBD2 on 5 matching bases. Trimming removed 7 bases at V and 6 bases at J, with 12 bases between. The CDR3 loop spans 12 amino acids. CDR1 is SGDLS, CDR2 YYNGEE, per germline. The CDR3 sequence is CASLGVEDTQYF. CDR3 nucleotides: TGTGCCAGCCTCGGGGTCGAGGATACGCAGTATTTT. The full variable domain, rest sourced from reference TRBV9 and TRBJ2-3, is DSGVTQTPKHLITATGQRVTLRCSPRSGDLSVYWYQQSLDQGLQFLIQYYNGEERAKGNILERFSAQQFPDLHSELNLSSLELGDSALYFCASLGVEDTQYFGPGTRLTVL.

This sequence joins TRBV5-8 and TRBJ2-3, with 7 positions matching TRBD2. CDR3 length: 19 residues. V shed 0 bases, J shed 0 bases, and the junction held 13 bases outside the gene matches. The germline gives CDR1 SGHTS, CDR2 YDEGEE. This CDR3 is CASSLGVWLAESSTDTQYF. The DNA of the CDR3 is TGTGCCAGCAGCTTGGGAGTTTGGCTAGCGGAATCTAGCACAGATACGCAGTATTTT.